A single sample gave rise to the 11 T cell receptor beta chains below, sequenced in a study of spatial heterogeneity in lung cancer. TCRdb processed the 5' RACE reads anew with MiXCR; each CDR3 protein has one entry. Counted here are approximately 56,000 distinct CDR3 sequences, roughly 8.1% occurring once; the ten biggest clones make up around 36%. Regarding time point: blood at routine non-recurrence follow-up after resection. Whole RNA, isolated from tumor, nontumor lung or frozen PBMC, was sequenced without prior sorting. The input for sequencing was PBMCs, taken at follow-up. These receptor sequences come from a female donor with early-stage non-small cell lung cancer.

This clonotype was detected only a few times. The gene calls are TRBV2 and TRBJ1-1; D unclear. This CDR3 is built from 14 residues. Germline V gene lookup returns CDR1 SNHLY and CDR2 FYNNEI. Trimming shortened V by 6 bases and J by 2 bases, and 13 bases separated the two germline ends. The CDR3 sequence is CASRPSETNTEAFF. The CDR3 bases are TGTGCCAGCAGGCCCTCCGAGACCAACACTGAAGCTTTCTTT.

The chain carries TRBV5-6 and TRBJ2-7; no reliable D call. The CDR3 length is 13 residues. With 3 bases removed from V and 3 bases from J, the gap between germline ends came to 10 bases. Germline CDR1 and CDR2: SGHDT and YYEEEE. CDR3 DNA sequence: TGTGCCAGCAGCTCCGGGCACGTCTACGAGCAGTACTTC. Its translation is CASSSGHVYEQYF.

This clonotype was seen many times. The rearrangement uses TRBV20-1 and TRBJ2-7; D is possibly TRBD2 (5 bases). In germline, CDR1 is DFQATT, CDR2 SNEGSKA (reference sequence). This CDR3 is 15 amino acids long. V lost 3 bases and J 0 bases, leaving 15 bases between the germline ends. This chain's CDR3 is CSASRGFGLSYEQYF. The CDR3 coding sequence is TGCAGTGCTAGTAGAGGGTTCGGTCTCTCCTACGAGCAGTACTTC.

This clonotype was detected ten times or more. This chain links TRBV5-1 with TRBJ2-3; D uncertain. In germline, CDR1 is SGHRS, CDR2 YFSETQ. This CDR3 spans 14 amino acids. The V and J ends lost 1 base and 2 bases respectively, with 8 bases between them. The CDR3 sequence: CASSLQALTDTQYF. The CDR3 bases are TGCGCCAGCAGCTTGCAGGCTCTCACAGATACGCAGTATTTT.

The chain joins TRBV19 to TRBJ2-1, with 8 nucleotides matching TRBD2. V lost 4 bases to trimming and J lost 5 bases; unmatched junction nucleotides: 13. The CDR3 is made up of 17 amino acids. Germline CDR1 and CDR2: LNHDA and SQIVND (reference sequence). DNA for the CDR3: TGTGCCAGTAGTACTACCTCCCTTGCGGGGGGAGACAATGAGCAGTTCTTC. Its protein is CASSTTSLAGGDNEQFF.

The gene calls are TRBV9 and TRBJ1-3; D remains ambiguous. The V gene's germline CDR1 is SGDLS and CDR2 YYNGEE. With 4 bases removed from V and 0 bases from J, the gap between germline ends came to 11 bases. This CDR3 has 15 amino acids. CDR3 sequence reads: CASSYFGDSGNTIYF. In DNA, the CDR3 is TGTGCCAGCAGCTACTTTGGGGACTCTGGAAACACCATATATTTT.

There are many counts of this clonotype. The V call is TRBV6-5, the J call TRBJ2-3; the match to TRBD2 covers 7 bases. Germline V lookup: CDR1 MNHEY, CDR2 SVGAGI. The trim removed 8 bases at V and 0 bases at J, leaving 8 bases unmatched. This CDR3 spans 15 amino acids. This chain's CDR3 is CASWDRDYSTDTQYF. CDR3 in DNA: TGTGCCAGCTGGGACCGGGACTATAGCACAGATACGCAGTATTTT.

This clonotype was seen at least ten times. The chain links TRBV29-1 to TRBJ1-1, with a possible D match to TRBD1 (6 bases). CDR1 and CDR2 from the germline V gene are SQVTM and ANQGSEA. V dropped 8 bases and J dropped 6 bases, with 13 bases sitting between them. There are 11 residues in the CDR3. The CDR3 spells CSLGRGAEAFF. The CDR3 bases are TGCAGCCTTGGTAGGGGGGCTGAAGCTTTCTTT. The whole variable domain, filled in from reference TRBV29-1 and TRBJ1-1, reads SAVISQKPSRDICQRGTSLTIQCQVDSQVTMMFWYRQQPGQSLTLIATANQGSEATYESGFVIDKFPISRPNLTFSTLTVSNMSPEDSSIYLCSLGRGAEAFFGQGTRLTVV.

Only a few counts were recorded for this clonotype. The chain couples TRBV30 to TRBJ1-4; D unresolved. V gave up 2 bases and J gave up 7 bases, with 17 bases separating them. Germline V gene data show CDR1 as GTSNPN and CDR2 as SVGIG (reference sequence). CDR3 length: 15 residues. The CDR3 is CAWSTGPSRGEKLFF. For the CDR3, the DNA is TGTGCCTGGAGTACCGGGCCGTCAAGAGGTGAAAAACTGTTTTTT.

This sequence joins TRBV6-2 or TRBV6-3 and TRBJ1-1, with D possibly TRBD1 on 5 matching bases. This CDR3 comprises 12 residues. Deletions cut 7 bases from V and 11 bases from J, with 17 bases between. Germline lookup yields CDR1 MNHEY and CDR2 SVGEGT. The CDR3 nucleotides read TGTGCCAGCACCTTGGACACCTCGGCGGCTTTCTTT. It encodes CASTLDTSAAFF.

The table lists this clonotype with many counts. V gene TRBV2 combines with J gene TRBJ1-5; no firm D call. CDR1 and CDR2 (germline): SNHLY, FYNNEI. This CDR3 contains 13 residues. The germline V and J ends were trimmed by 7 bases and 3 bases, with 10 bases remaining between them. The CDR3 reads CASTVEYNQPQHF. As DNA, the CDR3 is TGTGCCAGCACGGTCGAATACAATCAGCCCCAGCATTTT.